The 19 T cell receptor beta chains listed next were all sequenced from one sample in a study of shared clonotypes between healthy human individuals. Produced via immunoSEQ multiplex PCR; TCRdb's table is partial and in-frame only. Of about 2.3 million clones listed, approximately 93% are singletons. The specimen was naive CD4+ T cells from PBMCs. Subset described: CD45RA+ positively selected. These TCRs come from a man aged 18 to 35 in good health. Some clones in this sample may be carry-over from other donors' samples.

The chain employs TRBV5-1 and TRBJ2-7; TRBD2 matches 16 bases. This CDR3 comprises 17 residues. From germline, CDR1 is SGHRS and CDR2 YFSETQ. V gave up 3 bases and J gave up 0 bases; unmatched junction bases: 3. The CDR3 sequence is CASSSGLAGGSSYEQYF. CDR3 bases: TGCGCCAGCAGCTCGGGACTAGCGGGAGGGAGCTCCTACGAGCAGTACTTC. The entire variable domain, with the rest obtained from reference TRBV5-1 and TRBJ2-7, is as follows: KAGVTQTPRYLIKTRGQQVTLSCSPISGHRSVSWYQQTPGQGLQFLFEYFSETQRNKGNFPGRFSGRQFSNSRSEMNVSTLELGDSALYLCASSSGLAGGSSYEQYFGPGTRLTVT.

This clone was observed once. The rearrangement uses TRBV10-3 and TRBJ2-1; 15 bases fit TRBD2. The ends lost 1 base at V and 10 bases at J; junction bases unmatched: 11. The CDR3 totals 18 residues. CDR1 and CDR2 (germline): ENHRY, SYGVKD. DNA for the CDR3: TGTGCCATCAGTGAGTTAGCCGTCGGACTAGCGGGAGGGGGGGAGCAGTTCTTC. Amino acid sequence: CAISELAVGLAGGGEQFF.

Turning to this clone: Within the sample, other DNA sequences also encode this same CDR3. CDR3 DNA: TGTGCCAGCAGCTTTTTTGGGAACACCATATATTTT. This translates into CASSFFGNTIYF. V usage is TRBV7-9 and J usage is TRBJ1-3, with unresolved D. Per the germline V gene, CDR1 is SEHNR and CDR2 is FQNEAQ (reference sequence). V was pared by 3 bases and J by 7 bases, with 7 bases between. The CDR3 contains 12 residues. Looking up the rest from reference TRBV7-9 and TRBJ1-3 gives the full variable domain: DTGVSQNPRHKITKRGQNVTFRCDPISEHNRLYWYRQTLGQGPEFLTYFQNEAQLEKSRLLSDRFSAERPKGSFSTLEIQRTEQGDSAMYLCASSFFGNTIYFGEGSWLTVV.

The genes are TRBV5-1 and TRBJ2-5, with 7 bases identical to TRBD2. Germline lookup yields CDR1 SGHRS and CDR2 YFSETQ. The CDR3 length is 12 residues. Trimming cost V 7 bases and J 5 bases; bases outside gene matches: 5. For the CDR3, the DNA is TGCGCCAGCGGAGGGGAGGGGGAGACCCAGTACTTC. As protein: CASGGEGETQYF.

V is TRBV27 and J is TRBJ2-1; D remains unclear. The CDR3 extends over 15 amino acids. Germline assignment: CDR1 MNHEY and CDR2 SMNVEV (reference sequence). Trimming cost V 0 bases and J 7 bases, with 13 bases left between them. The CDR3 here is CASSLSAGRGNEQFF. DNA for the CDR3: TGTGCCAGCAGTTTATCGGCAGGTCGTGGTAATGAGCAGTTCTTC.

The chain carries TRBV19 and TRBJ2-5, with TRBD1 matching 11 bases. CDR3 size: 16 residues. Germline CDR1 reads LNHDA; CDR2 reads SQIVND (reference sequence). V lost 5 bases, J lost 2 bases, and 7 bases stayed unmatched. CDR3 coding DNA: TGTGCCAGTAGTGAACGGACAGGGGGCAAACAAGAGACCCAGTACTTC. Its translation is CASSERTGGKQETQYF.

The chain employs TRBV2 and TRBJ2-7; TRBD1 matches at 8 bases. There are 14 residues in the CDR3. Germline V gives CDR1 SNHLY, CDR2 FYNNEI. With 11 bases clipped from V and 1 base from J, the junction kept 10 bases outside the gene matches. The CDR3 nucleotides are TGTGCCCAAAACGACCGGGACAGGTCCTACGAGCAGTACTTC. The encoded protein is CAQNDRDRSYEQYF.

The chain has TRBV7-6 and TRBJ2-5, with 9 bases that match TRBD2. The DNA end is more similar to TRBJ2-7, so the J call may be wrong. From germline, CDR1 is SGHVS and CDR2 FNYEAQ. CDR3 length: 15 residues. CDR3 residues: CASSPIAGVWYEQYF. CDR3 sequence (DNA): TGTGCCAGCAGCCCAATAGCGGGAGTATGGTACGAGCAGTACTTC.

The chain links TRBV28 to TRBJ2-7; D is possibly TRBD1 or TRBD2 (6 bases each). Germline CDR1 is MDHEN and CDR2 is SYDVKM. This CDR3 has 14 residues. Trimming took 8 bases from V and 1 from J, leaving 15 bases between them. Here the CDR3 DNA reads TGTGCCAGCCGAGGGGGGCCAACGTCCTACGAGCAGTACTTC. Translating gives CASRGGPTSYEQYF.

The V gene is TRBV6-6, the J gene TRBJ1-3; D is ambiguous. V shed 7 bases and J shed 6 bases, with 13 bases lying between them. CDR3 length: 13 amino acids. Germline loops: CDR1 MNHNY, CDR2 SVGAGI (reference sequence). CDR3: CASTSATENTIYF. The CDR3 DNA reads as TGTGCCAGCACCTCGGCCACGGAAAACACCATATATTTT.

The rearrangement links TRBV7-6 to TRBJ1-1; TRBD1 agrees at 7 bases. The CDR3 contains 14 residues. Germline assignment: CDR1 SGHVS and CDR2 FNYEAQ. V shed 3 bases and J 6 bases; nucleotides not matched to a gene: 7. In DNA form, the CDR3 reads TGTGCCAGCAGCTTTGGACAGGTTAACGCTGAAGCTTTCTTT. Its protein product is CASSFGQVNAEAFF.

The V and J genes are TRBV2 and TRBJ1-2, with D tentatively TRBD1 (6 bases). Trimming cost V 11 bases and J 8 bases, with 15 bases left between them. The germline CDR1 and CDR2 sequences are SNHLY and FYNNEI. The CDR3 spans 11 residues. Here the CDR3 DNA reads TGTGCCGGCGGGCAGGGGACGGGCTACACCTTC. Protein product: CAGGQGTGYTF.

The rearrangement joins TRBV28 to TRBJ2-1; D is ambiguous. The V and J ends lost 2 bases and 9 bases respectively, with 11 bases between them. This CDR3 is 13 amino acids long. Germline values: CDR1 MDHEN, CDR2 SYDVKM. The CDR3 DNA reads as TGTGCCAGCAGTTTAAATCCGCGAGGTGAGCAGTTCTTC. Amino acids: CASSLNPRGEQFF.

The chain employs TRBV29-1 and TRBJ1-2; D uncertain. Germline CDR1 SQVTM, CDR2 ANQGSEA. The CDR3 contains 12 residues. V was cut by 5 bases and J by 0 bases, with 7 bases left in between. In nucleotides, the CDR3 is TGCAGCGTTCACCTGACTAACTATGGCTACACCTTC. Translation gives CSVHLTNYGYTF.

This clone was found once. J is TRBJ2-5 and V is TRBV9; 7 positions agree with TRBD1. The CDR3 is made up of 15 amino acids. Germline loops: CDR1 SGDLS, CDR2 YYNGEE. Trimming removed 0 bases from V and 4 bases from J; junction bases left unmatched: 6. Written as DNA, the CDR3 is TGTGCCAGCAGCGTAGCTTTGGGACAGAGAGAGACCCAGTACTTC. Residues: CASSVALGQRETQYF.

This clone appeared once. The chain recombines TRBV4-1 with TRBJ2-3, with D possibly matching TRBD2 (7 bases). The CDR3 spans 17 residues. The V end was cut by 4 bases, the J end by 2 bases, with 19 bases between. Germline V gives CDR1 MGHRA, CDR2 YSYEKL. The CDR3 sequence is CASSPSGAGEITDTQYF. CDR3 bases: TGCGCCAGCAGCCCTTCGGGGGCGGGAGAGATCACAGATACGCAGTATTTT.

The rearrangement uses TRBV28 and TRBJ2-2; 7 bases align to TRBD1. The V gene's germline CDR1 is MDHEN and CDR2 SYDVKM. Trimming took 3 bases from V and 6 from J; bases not matched to a gene: 7. This CDR3 spans 15 amino acids. CDR3 sequence: CASSFYRQGPGELFF. Here the CDR3 DNA reads TGTGCCAGCAGTTTTTATAGACAGGGTCCCGGGGAGCTGTTTTTT.

The chain carries TRBV7-9 and TRBJ1-4; possible D gene TRBD1, 5 bases. Per the germline V gene, CDR1 is SEHNR and CDR2 is FQNEAQ (reference sequence). CDR3 length: 16 amino acids. Trimming stripped 2 bases from V and 6 bases from J, with 16 bases between. The CDR3 sequence is CASSLFGLGEDEKLFF. The CDR3 DNA sequence: TGTGCCAGCAGCTTATTTGGTTTGGGGGAAGATGAAAAACTGTTTTTT.

CDR3 coding DNA: TGTGCCAGCCTACCGGGAGGGCGTACCTACGAGCAGTACTTC. Translation gives CASLPGGRTYEQYF. The gene calls are TRBV6-1 and TRBJ2-7; 8 bases fit TRBD2. CDR3 size: 14 residues. Germline CDR1 reads MNHNS; CDR2 reads SASEGT. Unmatched junction bases numbered 8, after V lost 8 bases and J lost 2 bases.